A single sample is the source of the 27 T cell receptor beta chains below, sequenced in a study of T cells in Graves' hyperthyroidism and ophthalmopathy. Amplification yielded TCR beta CDR3 regions, with RNA transcripts as the source. The TCR CDR3 was amplified in a first-round RT-PCR using the HTBI primer set. TCRdb processed the multiplex PCR reads anew with MiXCR; each CDR3 protein has one entry. The sample has some 760,000 distinct CDR3 sequences; around 15% are singletons. Material for sequencing was blood. These receptor sequences come from a young woman with Graves' hyperthyroidism.

The table lists this clonotype with a few counts. The chain combines TRBV29-1 with TRBJ2-1; D gene ambiguous. V lost 3 bases to trimming and J lost 7 bases, with 7 bases between them. Germline V lookup: CDR1 SQVTM, CDR2 ANQGSEA. This CDR3 spans 11 amino acids. The CDR3 DNA reads as TGCAGCGTTGATCGGAGTAATGAGCAGTTCTTC. Its translation is CSVDRSNEQFF.

V usage is TRBV28 and J usage is TRBJ2-5; D is tentatively TRBD1 or TRBD2 (6 bases each). This CDR3 is 15 amino acids long. Germline values: CDR1 MDHEN, CDR2 SYDVKM. The ends were cut back, 2 bases at V and 3 bases at J, with 13 bases in the middle. Here the CDR3 reads CASSLRRAGEETQYF. CDR3 nucleotides: TGTGCCAGCAGTTTACGGAGGGCAGGGGAAGAGACCCAGTACTTC.

This clonotype showed up many times. This rearrangement joins TRBV20-1 to TRBJ2-1; D is undetermined. The V gene's germline CDR1 is DFQATT and CDR2 SNEGSKA (reference sequence). The V and J ends lost 2 bases and 8 bases respectively, with 7 bases between them. The CDR3 sequence is 11 residues long. Here the CDR3 reads CSARTSDEQFF. The CDR3 DNA reads as TGCAGTGCTAGAACCTCGGATGAGCAGTTCTTC.

This clonotype occurred many times. The chain carries TRBV4-3 and TRBJ2-7; D possibly corresponds to TRBD1 (6 bases). Germline CDR1 and CDR2: LGHNA and YSLEER. With 0 bases removed from V and 0 bases from J, the gap between germline ends came to 12 bases. There are 16 residues in the CDR3. CDR3 sequence: CASSQDQGRSSYEQYF. The CDR3 coding sequence is TGCGCCAGCAGCCAAGATCAGGGGCGATCCTCCTACGAGCAGTACTTC.

This clonotype was recorded only once. V and J are TRBV15 and TRBJ2-1; TRBD2 agrees at 11 bases. The germline V gene encodes CDR1 LNHNV and CDR2 YYDKDF (reference sequence). Trimming took 4 bases from V and 2 from J; bases not matched to a gene: 10. The CDR3 has 18 amino acids. CDR3 nucleotides: TGTGCCACCAGCATACCCTTGGGACTAGCGGAAGCCTACAATGAGCAGTTCTTC. As protein: CATSIPLGLAEAYNEQFF.

The gene calls are TRBV28 and TRBJ2-7; D remains unclear. Germline V gene data show CDR1 as MDHEN and CDR2 as SYDVKM. The V end was cut by 5 bases, the J end by 3 bases, with 17 bases between. The CDR3 is 15 residues long. As DNA, the CDR3 is TGTGCCAGCAGTCCACCGAGAGAGATTTTCTACGAGCAGTACTTC. Translated: CASSPPREIFYEQYF.

The V gene is TRBV18, the J gene TRBJ2-2; tentatively, D is TRBD1 (5 bases). Germline V gene sequence: CDR1 KGHSH, CDR2 LQKENI. V lost 2 bases to trimming and J lost 4 bases, with 8 bases between them. The CDR3 consists of 14 residues. CDR3 residues: CASSPSQGTGELFF. CDR3 DNA: TGTGCCAGCTCACCATCCCAGGGCACCGGGGAGCTGTTTTTT. Filled out from reference TRBV18 and TRBJ2-2, the complete variable domain reads NAGVMQNPRHLVRRRGQEARLRCSPMKGHSHVYWYRQLPEEGLKFMVYLQKENIIDESGMPKERFSAEFPKEGPSILRIQQVVRGDSAAYFCASSPSQGTGELFFGEGSRLTVL.

The chain combines TRBV5-6 with TRBJ2-5, with D maybe TRBD1 (5 bases). Germline assignment: CDR1 SGHDT and CDR2 YYEEEE. V was clipped by 6 bases and J by 2 bases, with 14 bases between them. The CDR3 consists of 14 residues. The CDR3 DNA reads TGTGCCAGCACCAGGACACTCCTTCAAGAGACCCAGTACTTC. Protein: CASTRTLLQETQYF.

In its sample, this clonotype was seen many times. V and J are TRBV29-1 and TRBJ2-1, with no clear D. The germline CDR1 and CDR2 sequences are SQVTM and ANQGSEA. The CDR3 totals 15 residues. With 3 bases removed from V and 4 bases from J, the gap between germline ends came to 16 bases. CDR3 in amino acids: CSVEEIPNPYNEQFF. The CDR3 nucleotides are TGCAGCGTTGAGGAAATCCCTAACCCTTACAATGAGCAGTTCTTC.

The V and J genes are TRBV7-9 and TRBJ1-5; TRBD1 might be the D (5 bases). The germline gives CDR1 SEHNR, CDR2 FQNEAQ (reference sequence). V was clipped by 1 base and J by 8 bases, with 9 bases between them. The CDR3 covers 13 residues. CDR3 amino acids: CASSLELREPQHF. The DNA for the CDR3 is TGTGCCAGCAGCTTAGAGCTCAGGGAGCCCCAGCATTTT.

This clonotype was picked up many times. V gene TRBV28 combines with J gene TRBJ2-1; a weak D match, TRBD2 (7 bases). The CDR3 has 15 residues. Between the trimmed V and J ends, which lost 7 bases and 1 base, there was a span of 14 bases. Germline-derived CDR1 and CDR2 are MDHEN and SYDVKM. This CDR3 reads CASKTGGVSYNEQFF. Written as DNA, the CDR3 is TGTGCCAGCAAAACGGGGGGCGTATCCTACAATGAGCAGTTCTTC.

This clonotype was counted at least ten times. The gene calls are TRBV18 and TRBJ2-5, with D maybe TRBD2 (5 bases). V was clipped by 5 bases and J by 4 bases, with 11 bases between them. The CDR3 extends over 13 amino acids. Germline loops: CDR1 KGHSH, CDR2 LQKENI. Written as DNA, the CDR3 is TGTGCCAGCTCATCGTTCCGGGGAGAGACCCAGTACTTC. Its translation: CASSSFRGETQYF.

Ten or more counts support this clonotype. The chain employs TRBV27 and TRBJ2-3, with 13 bases matching TRBD2. V shed 5 bases and J 0 bases; nucleotides not matched to a gene: 8. From germline, CDR1 is MNHEY and CDR2 SMNVEV (reference sequence). The CDR3 is 18 amino acids. This CDR3 is CASSPLGLAGTSTDTQYF. The CDR3 nucleotides read TGTGCCAGCAGTCCCCTGGGACTAGCGGGAACAAGCACAGATACGCAGTATTTT.

This chain links TRBV10-3 with TRBJ2-3, with 7 bases lining up with TRBD1. This CDR3 region has 16 residues. Unmatched junction bases numbered 5, after V lost 2 bases and J lost 0 bases. The germline gives CDR1 ENHRY, CDR2 SYGVKD. The CDR3 coding sequence is TGTGCCATCAGTGAGCTTGCAGGGGGTAGCACAGATACGCAGTATTTT. It codes for CAISELAGGSTDTQYF.

In this sample, this clonotype turned up many times. V usage is TRBV11-3 and J usage is TRBJ2-1, with D tentatively TRBD2 (5 bases). This CDR3 has 14 amino acids. With 3 bases removed from V and 9 bases from J, the gap between germline ends came to 15 bases. Germline CDR1 reads SGHNT; CDR2 reads YENEEA. This CDR3 is CASSFGGFSGEQFF. The DNA of the CDR3 is TGTGCCAGCAGCTTCGGCGGGTTCAGCGGTGAGCAGTTCTTC.

For this clonotype: One junction end disagrees with the germline gene, perhaps due to a read error. This chain connects TRBV15 to TRBJ2-2; maybe TRBD2 (5 bases). This CDR3 has 14 residues. The germline CDR1 and CDR2 sequences are LNHNV and YYDKDF (reference sequence). CDR3 in amino acids: CATREAGNSGELFF. CDR3 sequence (DNA): TGTGCCACCAGAGAAGCCGGGAACAGCGGGGAGCTGTTTTTT.

The sample holds many counts of this clonotype. V is TRBV30 and J is TRBJ2-5; 11 nucleotides match TRBD2. CDR1 and CDR2 from the germline V gene are GTSNPN and SVGIG (reference sequence). V dropped 0 bases and J dropped 4; count of bases not matched to a gene: 4. The CDR3 has 15 residues. The CDR3 region is CAWSVGSGGGETQYF. As DNA, the CDR3 is TGTGCCTGGAGTGTGGGTAGCGGGGGGGGAGAGACCCAGTACTTC.

V and J are TRBV7-9 and TRBJ2-2; 8 nucleotides agree with TRBD2. Germline CDR1 SEHNR, CDR2 FQNEAQ (reference sequence). This CDR3 region has 16 residues. The V gene end was trimmed by 6 bases and the J gene end by 4 bases; junction bases not matched to a gene: 10. For the CDR3, the DNA is TGTGCCAGCAGACCAGACCCTAGCGGGTTCACCGGGGAGCTGTTTTTT. Protein product: CASRPDPSGFTGELFF.

In its sample, this clonotype was seen many times. V usage is TRBV29-1 and J usage is TRBJ2-7; tentatively, D is TRBD1 (6 bases). Trimming took off 5 bases at V and 4 bases at J, with 15 bases between the two ends. Germline CDR1 reads SQVTM; CDR2 reads ANQGSEA. This CDR3 comprises 13 residues. CDR3 loop: CSVTAGAWYEQYF. The CDR3 DNA reads as TGCAGCGTTACCGCAGGGGCTTGGTACGAGCAGTACTTC.

This clonotype was seen only a few times. V gene TRBV28 combines with J gene TRBJ2-3; 7 bases are a match to TRBD2. Trimming took 3 bases from V and 3 from J; bases not matched to a gene: 6. Germline V lookup: CDR1 MDHEN, CDR2 SYDVKM. This CDR3 is built from 15 residues. CDR3 DNA sequence: TGTGCCAGCAGTTTCGGGTGGGGGGGGACAGATACGCAGTATTTT. Amino acid sequence: CASSFGWGGTDTQYF. The full variable domain, completed using reference TRBV28 and TRBJ2-3, is DVKVTQSSRYLVKRTGEKVFLECVQDMDHENMFWYRQDPGLGLRLIYFSYDVKMKEKGDIPEGYSVSREKKERFSLILESASTNQTSMYLCASSFGWGGTDTQYFGPGTRLTVL.

This clonotype was recorded many times. The chain is built from TRBV7-2 and TRBJ1-2, with unresolved D. Deletions cut 1 base from V and 5 bases from J, with 8 bases between. Germline V gene lookup returns CDR1 SGHTA and CDR2 FQGNSA. CDR3 length: 13 amino acids. CDR3 residues: CASSLVQTYGYTF. For the CDR3, the DNA is TGTGCCAGCAGCTTAGTTCAGACATATGGCTACACCTTC.

This clonotype was observed at least ten times. The chain uses TRBV2 and TRBJ1-2, with unresolved D. The V gene lost 7 bases and the J gene lost 0 bases, with 12 bases spanning the gap. The V gene's germline CDR1 is SNHLY and CDR2 FYNNEI. This CDR3 contains 14 residues. This chain's CDR3 is CASTETGANYGYTF. Here the CDR3 DNA reads TGTGCCAGCACCGAGACGGGAGCTAACTATGGCTACACCTTC.

Worth noting for this clonotype: Given a much more abundant clone one base away, this may be a read error. The CDR3 DNA sequence: TGCAGTGCTAGAGATCGCCATGAGCAGTACTTC. Protein sequence: CSARDRHEQYF. The chain joins TRBV20-1 to TRBJ2-7, with no clear D. Deletions cut 0 bases from V and 7 bases from J, with 7 bases between. This CDR3 contains 11 residues. Germline V CDR1 and CDR2: DFQATT, SNEGSKA (reference sequence).

Ten or more counts support this clonotype. The J gene is TRBJ1-1, the V gene TRBV28; D possibly corresponds to TRBD1 (5 bases). The V gene lost 3 bases and the J gene lost 0 bases, with 8 bases spanning the gap. The CDR3 runs to 14 residues. The germline V gene encodes CDR1 MDHEN and CDR2 SYDVKM. Here the CDR3 DNA reads TGTGCCAGCAGTTTCGGCAGGGTGAACACTGAAGCTTTCTTT. Translating it yields CASSFGRVNTEAFF.

This clonotype was detected ten times or more. The chain employs TRBV28 and TRBJ2-1; 9 positions agree with TRBD2. V lost 5 bases and J lost 0; bases outside the gene matches: 5. Germline V gives CDR1 MDHEN, CDR2 SYDVKM. The CDR3 has 16 amino acids. The CDR3 sequence: CASSQGTSRSYNEQFF. CDR3 coding DNA: TGTGCCAGCAGTCAAGGGACTAGCCGCTCCTACAATGAGCAGTTCTTC.

This clonotype was recorded a few times. The chain carries TRBV6-5 and TRBJ2-5, with TRBD2 matching 11 bases. Trimming took 0 bases from V and 6 from J; bases not matched to a gene: 6. Germline V CDR1 and CDR2: MNHEY, SVGAGI. The CDR3 totals 16 residues. CDR3 bases: TGTGCCAGCAGTTACTCGACTAGCGGGACCTCAAAGACCCAGTACTTC. It specifies CASSYSTSGTSKTQYF.

There are a few counts of this clonotype. V is TRBV13 and J is TRBJ2-2, with D tentatively TRBD1 or TRBD2 (5 bases each). This CDR3 contains 17 residues. Looked up from germline, CDR1 is PRHDT and CDR2 is FYEKMQ (reference sequence). Trimming removed 4 bases from V and 4 bases from J, with 19 bases in between. The CDR3 spells CASSSTPGTSLTGELFF. The CDR3 bases are TGTGCCAGCAGCTCCACCCCGGGGACCAGCCTCACCGGGGAGCTGTTTTTT.